The 10 T cell receptor beta chains given below trace back to one sample, sequenced in a study of human T cells and chemical hapten exposure. The time point is: patch test 3, about 24 weeks after DPC sensitization. Noted treatment: therapeutic diphenylcyclopropenone sensitization with weekly scalp DPC. Total RNA extraction was carried out from unfractionated whole blood. TCRdb independently ran MiXCR on the RACE reads; one entry per CDR3 protein. The table includes 30,000 to 50,000 distinct CDR3 sequences, 12% detected once. The sample in question was whole blood, obtained in connection with sensitization to the hapten diphenylcyclopropenone (DPC). The source of these receptors is a woman aged 40 to 50 with alopecia areata. Some clones in this sample may be carry-over from other donors' samples.

The chain uses TRBV28 and TRBJ1-2; D gene ambiguous. Trimming stripped 2 bases from V and 4 bases from J, with 8 bases between. The germline V gene encodes CDR1 MDHEN and CDR2 SYDVKM. The CDR3 length is 13 residues. The CDR3: CASSLLLAYGYTF. CDR3 DNA: TGTGCCAGCAGTTTACTGTTAGCCTATGGCTACACCTTC.

The chain has TRBV28 and TRBJ2-7; 10 bases agree with TRBD2. CDR3 size: 14 residues. V dropped 8 bases and J dropped 2; count of bases not matched to a gene: 6. From germline, CDR1 is MDHEN and CDR2 SYDVKM. CDR3 nucleotide sequence: TGTGCCAGCGCTAGGCTAGCGGGAGCCTACGAGCAGTACTTC. Protein: CASARLAGAYEQYF.

This clonotype has a count of ten or more. The chain couples TRBV6-5 to TRBJ1-1, with a tentative D call TRBD1 (5 bases). This CDR3 comprises 16 residues. Between the trimmed V and J ends, which lost 7 bases and 3 bases, there was a span of 21 bases. CDR1 is MNHEY and CDR2 is SVGAGI in the germline V gene. For the CDR3, the DNA is TGTGCCAGCACACCTACGGGGGGAGGGTTGTACACTGAAGCTTTCTTT. It yields the protein CASTPTGGGLYTEAFF.

The sample holds many counts of this clonotype. The chain joins TRBV20-1 to TRBJ2-1; D tentatively reads TRBD1 or TRBD2 (5 bases each). Germline CDR1 and CDR2: DFQATT and SNEGSKA (reference sequence). V was trimmed by 8 bases and J by 10 bases, leaving 24 bases between them. CDR3 size: 14 residues. The chain's CDR3 is CSSPRDVGFGEQFF. The CDR3 region has the DNA TGCAGTTCACCCCGGGACGTAGGTTTCGGGGAGCAGTTCTTC.

This clonotype has a handful of counts. The chain is built from TRBV5-5 and TRBJ2-3; no clear D. Trimming stripped 0 bases from V and 2 bases from J, with 7 bases between. This CDR3 contains 14 residues. Germline V gene data show CDR1 as SGHKS and CDR2 as YYEKEE (reference sequence). CDR3 sequence reads: CASSLAQTTDTQYF. The CDR3 DNA reads as TGTGCCAGCAGCTTGGCCCAAACCACAGATACGCAGTATTTT. The full variable domain, completed using reference TRBV5-5 and TRBJ2-3, is DAGVTQSPTHLIKTRGQQVTLRCSPISGHKSVSWYQQVLGQGPQFIFQYYEKEERGRGNFPDRFSARQFPNYSSELNVNALLLGDSALYLCASSLAQTTDTQYFGPGTRLTVL.

Only a few counts were recorded for this clonotype. The chain uses TRBV7-9 and TRBJ2-1, with 9 bases aligning to TRBD2. Germline trimming cut 0 bases from V and 3 bases from J; bases unmatched to any gene: 0. CDR3 length: 15 amino acids. Germline CDR1 reads SEHNR; CDR2 reads FQNEAQ (reference sequence). The CDR3 coding sequence is TGTGCCAGCAGCTTAGCAGCGGGGGGCTACAATGAGCAGTTCTTC. Translated: CASSLAAGGYNEQFF. The full variable domain, with the rest looked up from reference TRBV7-9 and TRBJ2-1, is DTGVSQNPRHKITKRGQNVTFRCDPISEHNRLYWYRQTLGQGPEFLTYFQNEAQLEKSRLLSDRFSAERPKGSFSTLEIQRTEQGDSAMYLCASSLAAGGYNEQFFGPGTRLTVL.

A few counts support this clonotype. This chain connects TRBV10-3 to TRBJ2-3, with D possibly being TRBD2 (5 bases). The CDR3 consists of 14 residues. Trimming cost V 9 bases and J 3 bases, with 16 bases left between them. Germline CDR1 reads ENHRY; CDR2 reads SYGVKD. Written as DNA, the CDR3 is TGTGCCATTCGGGGAGCTGTCCCTACAGATACGCAGTATTTT. Translating gives CAIRGAVPTDTQYF.

The chain uses TRBV5-6 and TRBJ2-1; D might be TRBD1 (6 bases). Germline V gene sequence: CDR1 SGHDT, CDR2 YYEEEE. This CDR3 comprises 12 residues. Trimming took off 4 bases at V and 8 bases at J, with 10 bases between the two ends. CDR3 loop: CASSQGLYEQFF. The CDR3 nucleotides read TGTGCCAGCAGCCAGGGGCTTTATGAGCAGTTCTTC.

This clonotype was detected ten times or more. This chain connects TRBV28 to TRBJ2-7, with TRBD2 matching 7 bases. The CDR3 consists of 13 residues. With 6 bases clipped from V and 4 bases from J, the junction kept 6 bases outside the gene matches. Germline V gene sequence: CDR1 MDHEN, CDR2 SYDVKM. CDR3 in amino acids: CASSKWEGYEQYF. CDR3 in DNA: TGTGCCAGCAGCAAATGGGAGGGGTACGAGCAGTACTTC.

The chain has TRBV2 and TRBJ1-5; tentative D call: TRBD1 (5 bases). The CDR3 is 12 residues long. V shed 3 bases and J shed 5 bases, with 5 bases lying between them. In germline, CDR1 is SNHLY, CDR2 FYNNEI. The CDR3 protein is CASSEGHQPQHF. CDR3 DNA sequence: TGTGCCAGCAGTGAGGGGCATCAGCCCCAGCATTTT.